This entry lists 22 T cell receptor beta chains sequenced from one sample in a study of post-analysis software for immune sequencing data. Their target antigens are unknown. Incorporated into the TCR beta cDNA libraries were unique molecular identifiers, which served to reduce PCR and sequencing biases. TCRdb analysed the PCR reads with MiXCR anew, one entry per CDR3 protein. The table has hundreds of thousands of distinct CDR3 sequences, roughly 40% seen once. Study conclusions and caveats: TRBV5-6, TRBV5-1 and TRBV20-1 were among five TRBV segments more frequent in patients than controls.

The sequencing input was blood. These receptors were obtained from a girl aged 5 to 17 with multiple sclerosis.

This clonotype was seen more than once but under ten times. The chain couples TRBV2 to TRBJ2-3, with 8 positions matching TRBD2. This CDR3 spans 15 amino acids. CDR1 is SNHLY, CDR2 FYNNEI, per germline. With V trimmed by 3 bases and J by 4 bases, 6 bases remained unmatched. CDR3 amino acids: CASSEMLAGPDTQYF. The CDR3 region has the DNA TGTGCCAGCAGTGAGATGCTAGCGGGCCCAGATACGCAGTATTTT.

The rearrangement uses TRBV5-1 and TRBJ1-2; 12 nucleotides align to TRBD1. Germline assignment: CDR1 SGHRS and CDR2 YFSETQ. CDR3 length: 16 amino acids. J lost 4 bases, V lost 0 bases, and 4 bases had no gene match. For the CDR3, the DNA is TGCGCCAGCAGCTTGGACGGGACAGGGGGCGGCTATGGCTACACCTTC. Translation gives CASSLDGTGGGYGYTF. Full variable domain (outside the CDR3, taken from reference TRBV5-1 and TRBJ1-2): KAGVTQTPRYLIKTRGQQVTLSCSPISGHRSVSWYQQTPGQGLQFLFEYFSETQRNKGNFPGRFSGRQFSNSRSEMNVSTLELGDSALYLCASSLDGTGGGYGYTFGSGTRLTVV.

This rearrangement joins TRBV6-1 to TRBJ2-7; D perhaps matches TRBD2 (5 bases). Germline CDR1 is MNHNS and CDR2 is SASEGT. CDR3 size: 15 residues. With 0 bases removed from V and 6 bases from J, the gap between germline ends came to 15 bases. In DNA, the CDR3 is TGTGCCAGCAGTGAAGCGTTCAGGTCCGGGGTCGAGCAGTACTTC. Its translation is CASSEAFRSGVEQYF.

The gene calls are TRBV6-5 and TRBJ1-2, with D unclear. Trimming removed 4 bases from V and 3 bases from J, with 15 bases in between. The CDR3 spans 15 residues. Germline V gene data show CDR1 as MNHEY and CDR2 as SVGAGI. DNA of the CDR3: TGTGCCAGCAGTTCCAGACAAGAGTGGGACTATGGCTACACCTTC. It yields the protein CASSSRQEWDYGYTF.

This clonotype occurred a few times. This chain links TRBV3-1 with TRBJ2-7, with TRBD1 as a possible D gene (6 bases). The ends were cut back, 1 base at V and 3 bases at J, with 13 bases in the middle. The CDR3 contains 15 residues. Germline V gene data show CDR1 as LGHDT and CDR2 as YNNKEL (reference sequence). In DNA, the CDR3 is TGTGCCAGCAGCCAAGTTTCAGGGGACATCTACGAGCAGTACTTC. It encodes CASSQVSGDIYEQYF.

V gene TRBV6-4 combines with J gene TRBJ2-1; TRBD2 aligns across 13 bases. Germline CDR1 reads MRHNA; CDR2 reads SNTAGT. V lost 3 bases, J lost 9 bases, and 5 bases stayed unmatched. CDR3 length equals 15 residues. CDR3 residues: CASSDGTSGIGEQFF. The CDR3 DNA reads as TGTGCCAGCAGTGATGGGACTAGCGGGATCGGTGAGCAGTTCTTC.

The gene calls are TRBV7-2 and TRBJ2-5; possibly TRBD2 for D (7 bases). The CDR3 runs to 14 residues. V was cut by 2 bases and J by 5 bases, with 12 bases left in between. Per the germline V gene, CDR1 is SGHTA and CDR2 is FQGNSA. The CDR3 sequence is CASSLLGGRETQYF. CDR3 DNA: TGTGCCAGCAGCTTACTGGGGGGGCGGGAGACCCAGTACTTC.

The V call is TRBV12-5, the J call TRBJ2-4; weak D call: TRBD1 (5 bases). The DNA end lines up better with TRBJ2-7; the J call may be wrong. The CDR3 totals 13 residues. Germline V lookup: CDR1 LGHNT, CDR2 FRNRAP. CDR3 amino acids: CASGSTESYEQYF. CDR3 nucleotides: TGTGCTAGTGGTTCGACAGAATCCTACGAGCAGTACTTC.

This clonotype turned up a few times. This rearrangement joins TRBV6-5 to TRBJ1-2; D uncertain. Germline CDR1 reads MNHEY; CDR2 reads SVGAGI. Trimming removed 7 bases from V and 6 bases from J, with 12 bases in between. This CDR3 is built from 12 residues. Written as DNA, the CDR3 is TGTGCCAGCACCAACCCCCGTAATGGCTACACCTTC. Protein sequence: CASTNPRNGYTF.

This CDR3 is CASSPRTGGSEKLFF. As DNA, the CDR3 is TGCGCCAGCAGCCCGAGGACAGGGGGCTCTGAAAAACTGTTTTTT. The chain employs TRBV5-1 and TRBJ1-4, with 11 bases identical to TRBD1. The CDR3 is made up of 15 amino acids. Looked up from germline, CDR1 is SGHRS and CDR2 is YFSETQ. Trimming at V came to 4 bases and at J to 7 bases, leaving 6 bases not matched to a gene. Together with reference TRBV5-1 and TRBJ1-4, the CDR3 gives the full variable domain: KAGVTQTPRYLIKTRGQQVTLSCSPISGHRSVSWYQQTPGQGLQFLFEYFSETQRNKGNFPGRFSGRQFSNSRSEMNVSTLELGDSALYLCASSPRTGGSEKLFFGSGTQLSVL.

There are a few counts of this clonotype. This rearrangement joins TRBV7-2 to TRBJ2-1; 9 nucleotides line up with TRBD2. CDR3 length: 17 amino acids. V lost 2 bases, J lost 3 bases, and 8 bases stayed unmatched. The germline CDR1 and CDR2 sequences are SGHTA and FQGNSA. Here the CDR3 DNA reads TGTGCCAGCAGCTTAACGGCTAGCGGGGAACTCTACAATGAGCAGTTCTTC. This encodes CASSLTASGELYNEQFF.

This clonotype was seen a handful of times. V is TRBV25-1 and J is TRBJ2-5; 8 bases agree with TRBD2. Germline trimming cut 4 bases from V and 5 bases from J; bases unmatched to any gene: 18. The CDR3 contains 18 residues. Per germline, CDR1 MGHDK and CDR2 SYGVNS. CDR3 bases: TGTGCCAGCAGTGCGGGGGGGCTAGCGGGCTTATCGATCGAGACCCAGTACTTC. Protein: CASSAGGLAGLSIETQYF. Filled out from reference TRBV25-1 and TRBJ2-5, the complete variable domain reads EADIYQTPRYLVIGTGKKITLECSQTMGHDKMYWYQQDPGMELHLIHYSYGVNSTEKGDLSSESTVSRIRTEHFPLTLESARPSHTSQYLCASSAGGLAGLSIETQYFGPGTRLLVL.

This clonotype has a handful of counts. The chain joins TRBV5-1 to TRBJ2-1; 8 bases fit TRBD2. V was pared by 2 bases and J by 4 bases, with 11 bases of the junction left unmatched. Germline values: CDR1 SGHRS, CDR2 YFSETQ. The length of the CDR3 is 17 residues. The chain's CDR3 is CASSFRAGDQGYNEQFF. The CDR3 nucleotides are TGCGCCAGCAGCTTTCGAGCGGGGGATCAGGGATACAATGAGCAGTTCTTC.

The gene calls are TRBV29-1 and TRBJ2-7; D gene uncertain. This CDR3 spans 10 amino acids. CDR1 and CDR2 from the germline V gene are SQVTM and ANQGSEA. V dropped 5 bases and J dropped 4 bases, with 6 bases sitting between them. The CDR3 region is CSVLTYEQYF. The CDR3 bases are TGCAGCGTTCTAACATACGAGCAGTACTTC.

This clonotype has only one observation. V is TRBV5-1 and J is TRBJ2-1, with a weak D call TRBD1 (6 bases). Per the germline V gene, CDR1 is SGHRS and CDR2 is YFSETQ. The length of the CDR3 is 15 residues. V lost 0 bases and J lost 7, with 14 bases in between. DNA for the CDR3: TGCGCCAGCAGCTTGGTGGCAGGGGAATGGAATGAGCAGTTCTTC. Amino acid sequence: CASSLVAGEWNEQFF.

This chain joins TRBV4-2 and TRBJ2-1, with D perhaps TRBD2 (5 bases). The germline CDR1 and CDR2 sequences are LGHNA and YNFKEQ. The ends were cut back, 6 bases at V and 3 bases at J, with 15 bases in the middle. The CDR3 is 15 residues long. The CDR3 DNA follows: TGTGCCAGCAGTCCCTCGGAGGCTCGCTACAATGAGCAGTTCTTC. Protein: CASSPSEARYNEQFF.

This clonotype was seen a handful of times. The gene calls are TRBV5-1 and TRBJ2-3, with 9 bases fitting TRBD1. The CDR3 is 17 residues long. The J segment lost 6 bases and the V segment lost 4 bases, leaving 15 bases of the junction unmatched. Germline V gene lookup returns CDR1 SGHRS and CDR2 YFSETQ. In DNA, the CDR3 is TGCGCCAGCAGCCCCGCCGCCACAGGGGGCTTCTGGGATACGCAGTATTTT. Its protein is CASSPAATGGFWDTQYF.

Only a few counts were recorded for this clonotype. The rearrangement links TRBV13 to TRBJ2-1, with TRBD1 matching 8 bases. Trimming at V came to 7 bases and at J to 2 bases, leaving 16 bases not matched to a gene. The germline CDR1 and CDR2 sequences are PRHDT and FYEKMQ (reference sequence). The CDR3 contains 18 residues. CDR3 amino acids: CASTTTGESISAYNEQFF. The CDR3 coding sequence is TGTGCCAGCACTACGACAGGGGAATCTATTTCGGCCTACAATGAGCAGTTCTTC.

V is TRBV2 and J is TRBJ2-3; D not certain. The germline V and J ends were trimmed by 2 bases and 2 bases, with 5 bases remaining between them. The CDR3 runs to 13 residues. Germline V CDR1 and CDR2: SNHLY, FYNNEI. The CDR3 region is CASSERFTDTQYF. For the CDR3, the DNA is TGTGCCAGCAGTGAACGCTTCACAGATACGCAGTATTTT.

This clonotype was counted once. This chain connects TRBV12-3 or TRBV12-4 to TRBJ2-3; 9 bases map to TRBD2. The ends lost 7 bases at V and 5 bases at J; junction bases unmatched: 7. This CDR3 contains 14 residues. The CDR3 loop is CASNVAGAVDTQYF. In DNA, the CDR3 is TGTGCCAGCAACGTAGCGGGAGCGGTAGATACGCAGTATTTT.

The V gene is TRBV12-3 or TRBV12-4, the J gene TRBJ2-7, with D possibly matching TRBD1 (6 bases). This CDR3 has 15 amino acids. Trimming removed 5 bases from V and 7 bases from J, with 21 bases in between. The CDR3 sequence is CASSPEATGYNEQYF. DNA for the CDR3: TGTGCCAGCAGTCCAGAAGCGACAGGTTACAATGAGCAGTACTTC.

This clonotype was seen more than once but under ten times. The gene calls are TRBV5-1 and TRBJ2-3; D possibly corresponds to TRBD1 (6 bases). The germline V gene encodes CDR1 SGHRS and CDR2 YFSETQ. The CDR3 is made up of 16 amino acids. With 1 base removed from V and 8 bases from J, the gap between germline ends came to 20 bases. The CDR3 protein is CASSLPARGTPSTQYF. CDR3 sequence (DNA): TGCGCCAGCAGCTTGCCAGCCAGGGGCACCCCGTCTACGCAGTATTTT.